This T cell receptor beta chain derives from a study of T cells expressing NK-cell markers. About the research overall: Sorted T-cell subsets CD3+CD56+NKG2C+, CD3+CD56+NKG2C- and CD3+CD56-NKG2C+ were TCR beta-sequenced. Among the eight sequenced donors, seven tested HCMV-seropositive and one tested seronegative.

This CDR3 contains 12 residues. CDR1 SQVTM and CDR2 ANQGSEA come from the germline V gene. Libraries used 5'RACE template switching adding universal primer site and UMIs. TCRdb reprocessed the 5' RACE reads and stores each CDR3 protein as one record, lacking DNA. The clone table shows 300,000 to 450,000 distinct CDR3 sequences, with the ten largest holding roughly 5.2%. Specimen: blood T cells: a sorted CD56 or NKG2C T cell subset, CD4+ or CD8+ T cells, or bulk PBMC T cells (not recorded which). J is TRBJ2-7 and V is TRBV29-1. The sequence came from a man aged 18 to 69 in good health. The CDR3 spells CSVARSSYEQYF.